The present T cell receptor beta chain was sequenced within a study of T cells in Graves' hyperthyroidism and ophthalmopathy (dated by TCRdb to the late 2010s). For the wider study: Peripheral blood was sampled at the time of initial diagnosis, prior to any treatment. The paper describes TCR Vbeta CDR3 sequencing of about 140 peripheral blood samples, made up of about 40 ophthalmopathy patients, 70 to 75 hyperthyroidism patients and 17 progressor patients. In over five Graves' hyperthyroidism patients, the study also compared T-cell repertoires from thyroid tissue with T-cell repertoires from blood. Prospective prediction of ophthalmopathy was tested in an independent validation cohort of approximately 19 hyperthyroidism patients and 17 patients who later progressed to ophthalmopathy. TCR V-J signatures able to tell the groups apart were searched for in a discovery cohort of 100 or so patients, of whom more than 40 had Graves' ophthalmopathy and about 60 had stable Graves' hyperthyroidism. After sampling, hyperthyroidism patients received methimazole starting at 30 mg daily, and ophthalmopathy patients received high-dose intravenous methylprednisolone. The 100 discovery patients were randomly split 7:3 into training and test sets.

Stable Graves' hyperthyroidism was defined as no progression to ophthalmopathy during 18 months of follow-up. Hyperthyroidism patients were aged 18 to 65 years and newly diagnosed, with disease duration of less than 2 months. Exclusion was applied to patients with uncontrolled infections, other autoimmune diseases, pregnancy or lactation. Diagnoses relied on clinical symptoms, serum thyroxine and TRAb, thyroid ultrasound and orbital computed tomography. PBMCs were isolated from more than 9 ml of fresh peripheral blood by Ficoll-Paque density gradient centrifugation. Trizol reagent was used to extract total RNA, and RNA quality was then checked on an Agilent 2100 Bioanalyzer. The study at large found these results: During validation, the model predicted progression to ophthalmopathy a median of approximately 7 months ahead of onset, with around 65% sensitivity and 72.22% specificity. A 13 V-J signature model separated ophthalmopathy from stable hyperthyroidism, with roughly 88% sensitivity and about 81% specificity in cross-validation and 80%/75% in testing. Most expanded thyroid clonotypes (frequency above 0.001) were also found in blood, which suggests that blood repertoires may mirror thyroid immune responses. Sample size was not statistically predetermined, and investigators were not blinded to group allocation.

From the germline V gene, CDR1 is KGHSH and CDR2 is LQKENI. The V and J ends are trimmed by 2 bases and 3 bases, leaving 16 bases between them. The CDR3 covers 16 residues, taking in both the cysteine and the phenylalanine. Of all the DNA, just the CDR3 is kept, 48 bases in frame from base 1. TCR beta CDR3 regions were amplified from RNA transcripts. The first round of RT-PCR for the TCR CDR3 was performed with the HTBI primer set and the Qiagen OneStep RT-PCR kit. The libraries were constructed in a second round of multiplex PCR and then size-selected and purified. Paired-end sequencing of the libraries was performed with 100 bp reads on an Illumina HiSeq2000. Processing in the source paper ran as follows. Raw data were processed with SOAPnuke, discarding reads with adapters, uncalled bases, mean Phred below 15, or no exact constant-primer or identifier match. High-quality paired reads were merged using COPE v1.2.5, and each unique nucleotide sequence was defined as a clonotype. MiTCR v1.1 was used to align the clonotypes against IMGT TRBV, TRBD and TRBJ reference segments. The analysis was restricted to V-J combinations with a frequency above 0.0001, which together covered 98% to 99.2% of the repertoires. The TCS score was defined as the ratio of F50 (clonal expansion) to E x V (chaos), calculated using BLOSUM62-based TCRdist between CDR3 peptides within each V-J. Welch's t-statistics and random forest reduced 514 V-J features to roughly 13, which were used in a naive Bayes classifier (R e1071). TCRdb passed the public sequencing reads through fastp at Q25 and MiXCR, retaining productive beta sequences. Rows merge per CDR3 protein into single entries with the most common DNA and genes. TCRdb, rather than the study authors, made the V and J calls. The sample contains around 420,000 distinct CDR3 sequences, about 13% of them found a single time. The ten largest clones take up more than 4.5% of the sample.

This clonotype was detected many times. It lacks a known antigen. No clone much larger than this one lies a single base away; base qualities are absent. The TCR originated in a woman under 30 with Graves' hyperthyroidism. The sample consisted of blood. The chain uses TRBV18 and TRBJ1-1, with the D gene not clear enough to name. At the DNA level, the sequence is TGTGCCAGCTCACCATATGTGCTGAGCCATCACACTGAAGCTTTCTTT. Its product reads: CASSPYVLSHHTEAFF.